This note documents a single TCR beta chain sequence. Germline V gives CDR1 SGHRS, CDR2 YFSETQ. The CDR3 has 12 residues. With 7 bases clipped from V and 9 bases from J, the junction kept 7 bases outside the gene matches. This sample was included in a study of blood T cell repertoires in COVID-19. Assay used: immunoSEQ multiplex PCR; TCRdb lists only in-frame clones, some missing. The sample has more than 200,000 clones; approximately 78% are singletons. Sequencing input: peripheral blood. The V and J genes are TRBV5-1 and TRBJ1-5, with 7 nucleotides matching TRBD1. The TCR originated in a woman of 80 years or more with COVID-19, enrolled during active disease. This CDR3 is CASGTGEGPQHF. The CDR3 DNA follows: TGCGCCAGCGGAACAGGGGAAGGGCCCCAGCATTTT.